These T cell receptor beta chains were read from a single sample in a study of beta chain features in type 1 diabetes. Libraries were prepared by immunoSEQ multiplex PCR; TCRdb keeps only in-frame clonotypes and omits some of them. The data contain around 150,000 clones, about 7% of them seen just once; the ten biggest clones take up about 1.4%. Material for sequencing was central memory CD4+ T cells from blood. The receptor set was obtained from a woman aged 30 to 39 in good health. Each CDR3 is given with its conserved first and last residue. The D gene is left open where the match is weak. Some rows have no size entry. The others give once, few or many, or a class for an expanded clone.

length	V	J	D	size	CDR3	DNA
15	TRBV19	TRBJ2-6	.	.	CASSIRGSGANVLTF	TGTGCCAGTAGTATAAGAGGGTCCGGGGCCAACGTCCTGACTTTC
12	TRBV29-1	TRBJ2-3	.	many	CSVEGGTDTQYF	TGCAGCGTTGAAGGAGGCACAGATACGCAGTATTTT
14	TRBV28	TRBJ2-4	TRBD1	.	CASRDGTGRNIQYF	TGTGCCAGCAGGGATGGGACAGGGCGCAACATTCAGTACTTC
13	TRBV9	TRBJ2-7	TRBD2	.	CASSVEAGGEQYF	TGTGCCAGCAGCGTAGAGGCGGGGGGCGAGCAGTACTTC
18	TRBV10-3	TRBJ2-7	TRBD2	.	CAISEPSPTSGASYEQYF	TGTGCCATCAGTGAGCCCTCTCCGACTAGCGGGGCGTCCTACGAGCAGTACTTC
13	TRBV7-9	TRBJ1-1	.	.	CASSLEKNTEAFF	TGTGCCAGCAGCCTGGAGAAGAACACTGAAGCTTTCTTT
13	TRBV7-9	TRBJ2-2	.	many	CASSLVRAGELFF	TGTGCCAGCAGCTTGGTCCGGGCCGGGGAGCTGTTTTTT
14	TRBV6-1	TRBJ2-5	TRBD1	many	CASSPGQGGETQYF	TGTGCCAGCAGCCCGGGACAGGGTGGAGAGACCCAGTACTTC
15	TRBV25-1	TRBJ1-2	.	.	CASSDPKGDNYGYTF	TGTGCCAGCAGTGACCCAAAGGGAGATAACTATGGCTACACCTTC
14	TRBV11-3	TRBJ2-3	TRBD2	.	CASSLSGRTDTQYF	TGTGCCAGCAGCCTAAGCGGGAGAACAGATACGCAGTATTTT
14	TRBV7-9	TRBJ2-5	TRBD1	.	CASSLGTGQETQYF	TGTGCCAGCAGCCTGGGGACAGGACAAGAGACCCAGTACTTC
16	TRBV5-1	TRBJ2-1	TRBD2	few	CASSLLAGARYNEQFF	TGCGCCAGCAGCTTATTAGCGGGAGCACGCTACAATGAGCAGTTCTTC
13	TRBV28	TRBJ2-3	.	.	CASTRQLLNTQYF	TGTGCCAGCACGAGACAGCTCTTGAATACGCAGTATTTT